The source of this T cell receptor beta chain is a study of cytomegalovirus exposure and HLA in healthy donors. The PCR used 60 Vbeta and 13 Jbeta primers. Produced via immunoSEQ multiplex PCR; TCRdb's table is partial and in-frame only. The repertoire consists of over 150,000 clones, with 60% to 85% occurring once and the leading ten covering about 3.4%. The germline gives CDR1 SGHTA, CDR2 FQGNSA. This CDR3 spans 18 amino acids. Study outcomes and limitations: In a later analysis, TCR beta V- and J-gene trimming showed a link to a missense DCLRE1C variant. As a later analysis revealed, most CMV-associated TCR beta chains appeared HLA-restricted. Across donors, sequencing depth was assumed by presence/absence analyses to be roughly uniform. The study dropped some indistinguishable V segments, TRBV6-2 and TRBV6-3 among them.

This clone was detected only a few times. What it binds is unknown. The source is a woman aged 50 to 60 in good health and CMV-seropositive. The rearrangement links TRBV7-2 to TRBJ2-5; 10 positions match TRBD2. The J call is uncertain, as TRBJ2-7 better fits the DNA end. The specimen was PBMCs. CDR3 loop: CASSSVSSAGGSSYEQYF. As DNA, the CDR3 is TGTGCCAGCAGCTCCGTCTCCTCAGCGGGGGGGAGCTCCTACGAGCAGTACTTC.